The clone carrying this T cell receptor beta chain was observed a few times. The antigen remains undetermined. Trimming removed 5 bases from V and 4 bases from J; junction bases left unmatched: 7. Germline-derived CDR1 and CDR2 are LNHDA and SQIVND (reference sequence). The CDR3 length is 15 residues. These data come from a study of T cells after yellow fever vaccination. Study results and caveats: The appearance of a small share of clonotypes in both CD4 and CD8 compartments was observed. Subsequent to the booster, the majority of primary-vaccination clones reappeared (roughly 96% CD4, 80% to 90% CD8). Highly abundant clonotypes carried over from the bulk population could end up in FACS-sorted repertoires as contaminants.

Template switching with 5'RACE generated the TCR cDNA and added a universal primer site and UMIs. One entry per CDR3 protein results from TCRdb running MiXCR on the 5' RACE reads. The profile shows approximately 580,000 distinct CDR3 sequences, about 17% of them singletons. Here the sequenced sample was PBMCs, taken 5 to 6 days after the first yellow fever vaccination. The genes are TRBV19 and TRBJ2-2; 7 nucleotides line up with TRBD1. The TCR was taken from a man younger than 35 who received the YFV17D yellow fever vaccine. This CDR3 reads CASSPIDRVTGELFF. The CDR3 region has the DNA TGTGCCAGTAGTCCGATCGACAGGGTCACCGGGGAGCTGTTTTTT.